This T cell receptor (beta chain) was captured in a study of T cells in Graves' hyperthyroidism and ophthalmopathy. Notes on the study in general: Most clonotypes expanded in thyroid above 0.001 were likewise present in blood. Ophthalmopathy, as predicted by the model, came a median 6.5 months after the prediction.

RNA transcripts gave rise to amplified TCR beta CDR3 regions. HTBI primers were used for first-round RT-PCR of the TCR CDR3. TCRdb reprocessed the multiplex PCR reads via MiXCR and lists one record per CDR3 protein. The sample consists of fewer than 500,000 distinct CDR3 sequences, 14% to 15% of them appearing once. This clonotype turned up a few times. Its antigen is not identified. V was shortened by 7 bases and J by 6 bases, with 7 bases between the two germline ends. The germline V gene has CDR1 DFQATT and CDR2 SNEGSKA (reference sequence). This CDR3 has 10 residues. The PBMCs had their origin in roughly 9.4 ml of fresh peripheral blood.

This chain joins TRBV20-1 and TRBJ1-5; D is undetermined. This receptor was identified in a man aged 18 to 35 with Graves' ophthalmopathy. The sample comprised blood. This CDR3 is CSGIVQPQHF. CDR3 nucleotides: TGCAGTGGGATCGTTCAGCCCCAGCATTTT.